The rows below give T cell receptor beta chains drawn from one sample of a study of vaccination effects on CD4 cells after COVID-19. Which antigens these TCRs recognize remains unknown. Generated by immunoSEQ multiplex PCR, the TCRdb table keeps only in-frame clones and is missing some. The sample yields some 70,000 clones, 75% to 85% seen once. The sample in question was CD4+ T cells from PBMCs cultured with HCoV-229E spike peptides, obtained after COVID-19 vaccination. Receptors originate from a human donor who received a COVID-19 vaccine. Each CDR3 is given with its conserved first and last residue. D genes are given only for firm matches. Not all rows give a size; the values are once, few, many and, for expanded clones, a class.

cdr3_length,v_call,d_call,clone_size,j_call,cdr3_aa,cdr3_nt
18,TRBV19,NA,once,TRBJ1-5,CASSLSKTHRYSNQPQHF,TGTGCCAGTAGTTTGAGCAAGACTCATCGGTATAGCAATCAGCCCCAGCATTTT
17,TRBV4-1,NA,NA,TRBJ1-4,CASSQDGLRIGNEKLFF,TGCGCCAGCAGCCAAGACGGCTTAAGGATCGGGAATGAAAAACTGTTTTTT
13,TRBV12-3/TRBV12-4,NA,NA,TRBJ2-1,CASSLSGFNEQFF,TGTGCCAGCAGTTTATCCGGGTTCAATGAGCAGTTCTTC
14,TRBV7-2,NA,NA,TRBJ2-1,CASSQRPFYNEQFF,TGTGCCAGCAGTCAACGCCCGTTTTACAATGAGCAGTTCTTC
16,TRBV30,TRBD1,NA,TRBJ2-6,CAWSRDRGRGANVLTF,TGTGCCTGGTCCCGGGACAGGGGGCGTGGGGCCAACGTCCTGACTTTC
15,TRBV9,TRBD1,NA,TRBJ1-5,CASSVSPDRHQPQHF,TGTGCCAGCAGCGTTTCGCCGGACAGGCATCAGCCCCAGCATTTT
15,TRBV18,TRBD1,NA,TRBJ1-4,CASSPSGTANEKLFF,TGTGCCAGCTCACCAAGCGGGACAGCTAATGAAAAACTGTTTTTT
14,TRBV5-5,NA,NA,TRBJ2-2,CASSLTGNTGELFF,TGTGCCAGCAGCCTTACAGGGAACACCGGGGAGCTGTTTTTT
15,TRBV25-1,NA,few,TRBJ1-6,CASSTGAVAASPLHF,TGTGCCAGCAGTACTGGGGCAGTTGCGGCCTCACCCCTCCACTTT
14,TRBV10-3,NA,NA,TRBJ2-6,CAISEPRGANVLTF,TGTGCCATCAGTGAGCCTCGTGGGGCCAACGTCCTGACTTTC
17,TRBV9,TRBD1,NA,TRBJ1-2,CASSRGTVPGGNYGYTF,TGTGCCAGCAGCAGAGGGACGGTGCCAGGGGGGAACTATGGCTACACCTTC
13,TRBV29-1,NA,NA,TRBJ2-2,CSVARGSTGELFF,TGCAGCGTTGCAAGGGGTTCCACCGGGGAGCTGTTTTTT
15,TRBV5-1,TRBD1,few,TRBJ1-2,CASSLAGQGAYGYTF,TGCGCCAGCAGCTTGGCCGGACAGGGGGCGTATGGCTACACCTTC
13,TRBV5-1,NA,NA,TRBJ1-2,CASSPDTSYGYTF,TGCGCCAGCAGCCCGGACACGTCCTATGGCTACACCTTC
14,TRBV5-4,TRBD1,few,TRBJ1-5,CASSPDRGDQPQHF,TGTGCCAGCAGCCCCGACAGGGGAGATCAGCCCCAGCATTTT
14,TRBV7-8,TRBD1,few,TRBJ1-4,CASSQDRENEKLFF,TGTGCCAGCAGTCAAGACAGGGAGAATGAAAAACTGTTTTTT
14,TRBV6-4,TRBD1,NA,TRBJ2-5,CASSDTGGVETRYF,TGTGCCAGCAGTGACACAGGGGGCGTAGAGACCCGGTACTTC
15,TRBV7-9,NA,NA,TRBJ2-5,CASSHEGAVEETQYF,TGTGCCAGCAGCCACGAAGGAGCGGTCGAAGAGACCCAGTACTTC
15,TRBV27,TRBD1,once,TRBJ1-1,CASSPRQGGDTEAFF,TGTGCCAGCAGTCCACGACAGGGAGGAGACACTGAAGCTTTCTTT
16,TRBV5-1,NA,NA,TRBJ2-3,CASSAGATRSTDTQYF,TGCGCCAGCAGCGCAGGAGCCACTAGGAGCACAGATACGCAGTATTTT
15,TRBV2,NA,NA,TRBJ1-6,CASSETGLSNSPLHF,TGTGCCAGCAGTGAAACGGGGCTGAGTAATTCACCCCTCCACTTT
15,TRBV23-1,NA,once,TRBJ2-5,CASRLRSGGAETQYF,TGCGCCAGCAGGCTTCGGTCCGGGGGCGCGGAGACCCAGTACTTC